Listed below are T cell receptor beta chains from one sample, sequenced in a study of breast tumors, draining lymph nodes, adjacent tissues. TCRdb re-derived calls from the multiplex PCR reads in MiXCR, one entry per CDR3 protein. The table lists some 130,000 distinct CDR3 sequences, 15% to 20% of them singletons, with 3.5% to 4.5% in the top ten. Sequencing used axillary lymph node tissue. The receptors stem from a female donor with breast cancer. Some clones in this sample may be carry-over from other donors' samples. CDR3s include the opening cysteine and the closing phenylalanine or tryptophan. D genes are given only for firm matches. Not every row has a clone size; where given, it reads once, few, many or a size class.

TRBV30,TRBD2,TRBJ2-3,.,CAWSVRTSGKPITDTQYF,TGTGCCTGGAGTGTACGAACTAGCGGGAAACCCATCACAGATACGCAGTATTTT
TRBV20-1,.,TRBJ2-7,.,CSARESGVSYQQYF,TGCAGTGCTAGAGAGTCGGGGGTGAGCTATCAGCAGTACTTC
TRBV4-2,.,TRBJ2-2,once,CASSQDASLAGTGELFF,TGTGCCAGCAGCCAAGATGCCAGTCTAGCAGGAACCGGGGAGCTGTTTTTT
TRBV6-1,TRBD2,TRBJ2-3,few,CASSEYGGGPTDTQYF,TGTGCCAGCAGTGAATATGGGGGAGGGCCCACAGATACGCAGTATTTT
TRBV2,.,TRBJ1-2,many,CASREGSTSGGYTF,TGTGCCAGCAGAGAGGGGTCAACCTCCGGTGGCTACACCTTC
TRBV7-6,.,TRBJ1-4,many,CASSLGGGEKLFF,TGTGCCAGCAGCTTAGGGGGGGGTGAAAAACTGTTTTTT
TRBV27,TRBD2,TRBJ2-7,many,CASRDASGEQYF,TGTGCCAGCAGGGACGCTAGCGGGGAGCAGTACTTC
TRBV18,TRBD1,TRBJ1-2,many,CASSTRGQGLGGYTF,TGTGCCAGCTCCACAAGAGGACAGGGCCTCGGTGGCTACACCTTC
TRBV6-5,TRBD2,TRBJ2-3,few,CASRRLAGYTDTQYF,TGTGCCAGCAGACGACTAGCGGGTTACACAGATACGCAGTATTTT
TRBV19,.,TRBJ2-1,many,CASSGTMSSYNEQFF,TGTGCCAGTAGCGGTACCATGAGCTCCTACAATGAGCAGTTCTTC
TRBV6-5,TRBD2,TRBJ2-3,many,CASSSSGGGDTQYF,TGTGCCAGCAGTTCTAGCGGGGGGGGCGATACGCAGTATTTT
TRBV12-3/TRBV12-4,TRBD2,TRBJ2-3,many,CASGRTSGTVTDTQYF,TGTGCCAGCGGACGGACTAGCGGAACCGTCACAGATACGCAGTATTTT
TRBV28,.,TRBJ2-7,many,CASSPPGAHNTYEQYF,TGTGCCAGCAGTCCCCCTGGGGCACACAACACCTACGAGCAGTACTTC
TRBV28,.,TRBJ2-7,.,CASSSVVFVDF,TGTGCCAGCAGTTCCGTGGTCTTTGTGGACTTC
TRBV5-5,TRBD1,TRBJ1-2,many,CASNFQDRGGGGYTF,TGTGCCAGCAACTTTCAGGACAGGGGAGGCGGGGGCTACACCTTC
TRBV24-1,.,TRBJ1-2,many,CATSDPGHGKGYTF,TGTGCCACCAGTGACCCGGGCCATGGTAAGGGCTACACCTTC
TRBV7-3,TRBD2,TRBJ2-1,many,CASSLSASGGPAINEQFF,TGTGCCAGCAGCTTAAGCGCTAGCGGGGGGCCCGCGATTAATGAGCAGTTCTTC
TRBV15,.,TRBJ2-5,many,CATGWVGETQYF,TGTGCCACCGGTTGGGTAGGAGAGACCCAGTACTTC
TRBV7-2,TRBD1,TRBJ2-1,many,CASSPRTGGNEQFF,TGTGCCAGCAGCCCCCGGACAGGGGGCAATGAGCAGTTCTTC